The entry that follows covers one T cell receptor beta chain sequence. What it recognizes is unknown. Amplified material comprised TCR beta CDR3 regions derived from RNA transcripts. HTBI primers served in a first-round RT-PCR, which a second-round multiplex PCR followed. MiXCR was run by TCRdb on the multiplex PCR reads, yielding one entry per CDR3 protein. The sample lists 200,000 to 300,000 distinct CDR3 sequences; 45% to 55% were seen once. PBMCs came from roughly 9.1 ml of fresh peripheral blood. This CDR3 is 14 amino acids long. V was pared by 5 bases and J by 2 bases, with 7 bases between. The sample is drawn from a study of Graves' ophthalmopathy and Graves' hyperthyroidism. At the level of the study: Peripheral blood collection took place at initial diagnosis, before any treatment.

Study-wide results and caveats: Ophthalmopathy cases were distinguished from stable hyperthyroidism by a 13-signature model, reaching around 88% sensitivity and around 77% specificity. Most thyroid clonotypes expanded beyond 0.001 frequency were also found in blood.

V and J are TRBV12-3 or TRBV12-4 and TRBJ2-6; perhaps TRBD2 as D (5 bases). The sequencing input was peripheral blood. This sequence was found in an adult man with Graves' ophthalmopathy. The CDR3 bases are TGTGCCAGCAGTCCGAGGGCTGGGGCCAACGTCCTGACTTTC. Protein sequence: CASSPRAGANVLTF.